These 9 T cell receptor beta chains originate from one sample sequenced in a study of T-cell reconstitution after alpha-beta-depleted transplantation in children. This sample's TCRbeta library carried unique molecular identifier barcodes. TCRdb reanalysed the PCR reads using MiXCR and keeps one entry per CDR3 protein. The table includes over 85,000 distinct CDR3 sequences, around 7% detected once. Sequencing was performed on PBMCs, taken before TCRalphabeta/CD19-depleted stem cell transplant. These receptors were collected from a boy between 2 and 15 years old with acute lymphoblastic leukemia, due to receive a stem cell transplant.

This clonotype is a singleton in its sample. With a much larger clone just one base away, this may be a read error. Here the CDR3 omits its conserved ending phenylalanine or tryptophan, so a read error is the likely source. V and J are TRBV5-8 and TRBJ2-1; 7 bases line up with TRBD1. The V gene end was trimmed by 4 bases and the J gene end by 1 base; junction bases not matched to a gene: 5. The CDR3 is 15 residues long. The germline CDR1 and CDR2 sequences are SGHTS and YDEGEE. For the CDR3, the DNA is TGTGCCAGCAGCGCAACGGGACAGTCCTACAATGAGCAGTTCTGC. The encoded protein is CASSATGQSYNEQFC.

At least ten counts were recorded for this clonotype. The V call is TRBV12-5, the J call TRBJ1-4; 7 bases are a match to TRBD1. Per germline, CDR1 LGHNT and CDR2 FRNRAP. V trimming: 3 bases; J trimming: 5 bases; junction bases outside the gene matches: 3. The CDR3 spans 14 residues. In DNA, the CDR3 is TGTGCTAGTGGTTTCGGGACAGAGAATGAAAAACTGTTTTTT. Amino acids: CASGFGTENEKLFF. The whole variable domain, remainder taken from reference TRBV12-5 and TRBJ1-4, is DARVTQTPRHKVTEMGQEVTMRCQPILGHNTVFWYRQTMMQGLELLAYFRNRAPLDDSGMPKDRFSAEMPDATLATLKIQPSEPRDSAVYFCASGFGTENEKLFFGSGTQLSVL.

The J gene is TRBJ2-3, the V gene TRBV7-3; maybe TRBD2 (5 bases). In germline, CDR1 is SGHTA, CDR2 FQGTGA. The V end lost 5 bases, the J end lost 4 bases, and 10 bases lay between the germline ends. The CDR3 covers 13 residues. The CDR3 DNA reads TGTGCCAGCAGCCCCACTAGGGCAGATACGCAGTATTTT. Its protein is CASSPTRADTQYF.

The CDR3 loop is CASSPPGGDYGYTF. The CDR3 DNA reads as TGTGCCAGCAGCCCCCCGGGGGGGGACTATGGCTACACCTTC. The chain combines TRBV7-8 with TRBJ1-2; D possibly corresponds to TRBD1 (5 bases). V was trimmed by 5 bases and J by 3 bases, leaving 13 bases between them. The CDR3 sequence is 14 residues long. In germline, CDR1 is SGHVS, CDR2 FQNEAQ. The whole variable domain, remainder taken from reference TRBV7-8 and TRBJ1-2, is GAGVSQSPRYKVAKRGQDVALRCDPISGHVSLFWYQQALGQGPEFLTYFQNEAQLDKSGLPSDRFFAERPEGSVSTLKIQRTQQEDSAVYLCASSPPGGDYGYTFGSGTRLTVV.

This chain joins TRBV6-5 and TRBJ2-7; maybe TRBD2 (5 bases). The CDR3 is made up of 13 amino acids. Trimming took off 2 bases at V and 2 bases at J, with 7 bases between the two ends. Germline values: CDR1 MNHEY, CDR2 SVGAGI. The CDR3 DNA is TGTGCCAGCAGTTACCGGGGAACCTACGAGCAGTACTTC. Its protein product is CASSYRGTYEQYF.

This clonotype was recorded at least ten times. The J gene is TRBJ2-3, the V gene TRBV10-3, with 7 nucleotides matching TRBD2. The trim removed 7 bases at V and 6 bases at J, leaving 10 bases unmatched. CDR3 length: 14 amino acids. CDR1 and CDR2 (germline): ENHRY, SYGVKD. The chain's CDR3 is CAIMSGGGIDTQYF. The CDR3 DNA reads TGTGCCATCATGTCCGGCGGGGGTATTGATACGCAGTATTTT.

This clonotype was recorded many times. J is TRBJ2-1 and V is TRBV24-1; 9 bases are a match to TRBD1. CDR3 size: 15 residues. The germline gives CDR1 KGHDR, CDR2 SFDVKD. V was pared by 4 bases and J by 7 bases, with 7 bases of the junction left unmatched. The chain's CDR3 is CATSETGQGRNEQFF. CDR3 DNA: TGTGCCACCAGTGAGACCGGACAGGGGAGGAATGAGCAGTTCTTC.

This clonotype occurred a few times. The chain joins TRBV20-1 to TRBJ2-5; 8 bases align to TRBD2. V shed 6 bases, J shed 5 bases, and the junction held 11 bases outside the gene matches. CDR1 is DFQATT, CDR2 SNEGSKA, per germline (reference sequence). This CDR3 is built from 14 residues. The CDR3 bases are TGCAGTGCCCGGGGACTAGGAAACACCGAGACCCAGTACTTC. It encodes CSARGLGNTETQYF.

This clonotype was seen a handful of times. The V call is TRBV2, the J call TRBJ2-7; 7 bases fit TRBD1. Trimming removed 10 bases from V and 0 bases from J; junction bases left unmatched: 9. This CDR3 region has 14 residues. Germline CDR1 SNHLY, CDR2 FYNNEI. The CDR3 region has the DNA TGTGCCATCAGGACAGGTTTGAGCTCCTACGAGCAGTACTTC. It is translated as CAIRTGLSSYEQYF.